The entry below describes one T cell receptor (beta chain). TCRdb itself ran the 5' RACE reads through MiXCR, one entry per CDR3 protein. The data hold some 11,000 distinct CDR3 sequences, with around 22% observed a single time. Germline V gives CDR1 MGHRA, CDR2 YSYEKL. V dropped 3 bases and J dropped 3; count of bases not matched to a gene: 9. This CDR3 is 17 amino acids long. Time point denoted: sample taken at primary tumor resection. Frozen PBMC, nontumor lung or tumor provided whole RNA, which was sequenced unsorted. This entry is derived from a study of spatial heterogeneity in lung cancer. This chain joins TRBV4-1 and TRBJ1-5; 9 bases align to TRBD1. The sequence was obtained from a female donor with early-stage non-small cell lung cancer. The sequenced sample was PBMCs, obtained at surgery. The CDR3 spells CASSHAAGQGFNQPQHF. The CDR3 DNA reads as TGCGCCAGCAGCCACGCCGCGGGACAGGGATTCAATCAGCCCCAGCATTTT.